This TCR beta chain was sequenced during a study of shared T cell receptors in the human thymus. The length of the CDR3 is 14 residues. J gave up 1 base and V 5 bases, and 4 bases lay outside the gene matches. Germline CDR1 reads ENHRY; CDR2 reads SYGVKD. Data came from immunoSEQ multiplex PCR; TCRdb stores just in-frame clones and leaves some out. The repertoire holds approximately 730,000 clones, with roughly 85% as singletons. This sample was shared with a second study, whose subject was human thymus T cells. That work adds: Resections removed during corrective heart surgery provided the thymus tissue used. Thymic and blood repertoires appeared to carry a bias in their V and J gene usage. Highly overlapping thymic repertoires among unrelated individuals were reported in related research.

This sequence joins TRBV10-3 and TRBJ1-2, with TRBD1 matching 7 bases. The specimen was thymocytes. The source of this sequence is a girl under three years old with a congenital heart defect. In DNA, the CDR3 is TGTGCCATCAGTTTGGACAGGCTTAACTATGGCTACACCTTC. Translating it yields CAISLDRLNYGYTF.